This T cell receptor (beta chain) was found in a study of cytotoxic CD8 clonotypes in ibrutinib-treated CLL (dated by TCRdb to the early 2020s). As for the study more broadly: The cohort was composed of about 10 relapsed/refractory and roughly 14 treatment-naive patients; IGHV unmutated status was identified in 17 patients. Responses were partial in approximately 24 patients and complete in 2; after median around 72 months follow-up, around 15 stayed in remission and 12 progressed. Samples at response were collected after a median of roughly 13 months of treatment, with a range of about 6 to 40 months. Samples averaged approximately 250,000 productive templates and some 91,000 productive rearrangements. Longitudinal samples were available for about 30% of the 86 trial participants. Cryopreserved peripheral blood mononuclear cells were obtained before treatment, at response, and at either sustained remission or disease progression. Patients were still on ibrutinib when every remission and progressive disease sample was collected.

Study-wide findings and limitations: Sampling times were not matched between patients in sustained remission and patients whose disease was progressing, and lymph node repertoires were not examined. Public clonotypes were rare and either shrank or stayed stable during treatment, and the rise in clonality at ibrutinib response reflected expansion of private clonotypes. Baseline clonality exceeded that of age-matched healthy donors and correlated strongly with circulating CD8+ T-cell counts. Clonality increased at ibrutinib response, stayed stable in sustained remission, and fell back toward baseline at progression.

The goal of deep resolution MiSeq sequencing was a depth between 1 in 1 million and 1 in 200,000 T cells, and coverage averaged 10x per clonotype. The immunoSEQ hsTCRB Kit was used to generate TCR beta libraries. The authors' analysis ran thus. Data were analyzed with ImmunoSEQ Data Assistant and ImmunoSEQ Analyzer, with V, D and J genes assigned per IMGT definitions. Clonality, with values ranging from 0 to 1, was calculated as one minus the normalized Shannon entropy of productive rearrangement frequencies. Public clonotype analysis was restricted to overrepresented clonotypes comprising at least 0.05% of each patient's repertoire. Repertoires from around 13 age-matched healthy donors in immuneACCESS were used as clonality controls. TCRdb carries this immuneACCESS record with in-frame sequences only. Its versions omit some clonotypes, under half of them owing to an unresolved V gene in the studies checked, with the rest unexplained. Clonal size and the V and J genes are those of that table, whereas D and trimming came from the DNA. This sample gives roughly 97,000 clones in total; around four fifths of them show up just once. The ten largest clones add up to about 34% of the sample.

The cysteine opens and the phenylalanine closes a CDR3 of 15 amino acids. Just CDR3 DNA is preserved here, 45 bases in frame from base 1. Cut back by 2 bases and 6 bases, the V and J ends lie 14 bases apart. CDR1 and CDR2, looked up from the germline V gene, are MGHRA and YSYEKL. Notes on this clone: Its target antigen remains unknown. No qualities accompany the bases; no much larger clone lies one base away.

Reading the label with the study, this specimen's time point is: about a year on ibrutinib. For TCR beta library preparation, 1.5 to 2.5 micrograms of genomic DNA were extracted from the cryopreserved PBMCs. Longitudinal blood samples from CLL patients on ibrutinib monotherapy were analyzed using high-throughput TCR beta sequencing. The patients were enrolled in a single-center, open-label phase 2 trial of ibrutinib monotherapy. The specimen was PBMCs, collected after 12 months of ibrutinib treatment. The sequence is built from TRBV4-1 and TRBJ1-5, and perhaps TRBD1 as D gene, on 5 matching bases. This TCR was sampled from a human donor with chronic lymphocytic leukemia. CDR3 region: CASSQLVQGIQPQHF. The DNA sequence reads TGCGCCAGCAGCCAACTTGTGCAGGGTATTCAGCCCCAGCATTTT.